This T cell receptor (beta chain) stems from a study of shared clonotypes between healthy human individuals. Across the whole study: CD4 naive and CD4 memory each took three plates per donor, while CD8 naive took two and CD8 memory one.

From CD4+ cells came CD45RA+ naive and CD45RA-negative memory subsets. The germline gives CDR1 MNHNS, CDR2 SASEGT. Trimming cost V 5 bases and J 9 bases, with 14 bases left between them. The CDR3 has 13 amino acids. Clones were sequenced by immunoSEQ multiplex PCR, and TCRdb holds only the in-frame ones, with some missing. This sample has hundreds of thousands of clones, with 72% found just once. This clonotype originated in a woman under 40 in good health. The chain carries TRBV6-1 and TRBJ2-1; D ambiguous. The sample consisted of memory CD4+ T cells sorted from blood. This sample's subset: CD45RA-negative fraction. As DNA, the CDR3 is TGTGCCAGCAGTCTGTCTCGGGTAGGTGAGCAGTTCTTC. Its translation: CASSLSRVGEQFF.